Only a few counts were recorded for the clone carrying this TCR beta chain. Its antigen is not identified. At one of its ends the junction is not consistent with the germline gene, which may arise from a read error. Researchers took RNA transcripts and amplified the TCR beta CDR3 regions from them. During a first-round RT-PCR of the TCR CDR3, the HTBI primer set was used. TCRdb called the multiplex PCR reads again in MiXCR, with one record for every CDR3 protein. This table has about 260,000 distinct CDR3 sequences, less than 30% appearing once. Germline V lookup: CDR1 LGHDT, CDR2 YNNKEL (reference sequence). There are 15 residues in the CDR3. The sample is drawn from a study of T cells in Graves' hyperthyroidism and ophthalmopathy. Study-level points and caveats: The model made its ophthalmopathy prediction, and onset followed a median approximately six months later.

Exclusion followed for patients with uncontrolled infection, other autoimmune disease, pregnancy or lactation. The blood sample dates from first hyperthyroidism diagnosis, preceding any ophthalmopathy symptoms. The rearrangement links TRBV3-1 to TRBJ2-7, with 7 bases fitting TRBD2. The TCR originated in a man aged 35 to 55 with Graves' hyperthyroidism that later progressed to Graves' ophthalmopathy. Sequences were obtained from blood. The CDR3 is CASSQNLGRSYGQYF. CDR3 nucleotide sequence: TGTGCCAGCAGCCAGAACCTCGGGAGGTCCTACGGGCAGTACTTC.